A single sample gave rise to the 30 T cell receptor beta chains below, sequenced in a study of T cell responses to AZD1222 COVID-19 vaccine. Assay: immunoSEQ multiplex PCR; the TCRdb copy retains only in-frame clones and omits some. The sample records about 75,000 clones, around 89% being singletons. Sequenced material: peripheral blood, taken 28 days after the second dose of the MenACWY control vaccine. The receptor source for this set is an adult who received the MenACWY meningococcal vaccine as a control.

V and J are TRBV24-1 and TRBJ2-1; D call uncertain. Germline lookup yields CDR1 KGHDR and CDR2 SFDVKD. CDR3 size: 13 residues. V was pared by 4 bases and J by 3 bases, with 6 bases between. The CDR3 loop reads CATSDPNYNEQFF. DNA of the CDR3: TGTGCCACCAGTGACCCTAACTACAATGAGCAGTTCTTC.

This clone showed up just once. The V gene is TRBV18, the J gene TRBJ1-1; D ambiguous. CDR3 length: 15 amino acids. Germline V gene data show CDR1 as KGHSH and CDR2 as LQKENI. Between the trimmed V and J ends, which lost 3 bases and 0 bases, there was a span of 11 bases. The CDR3 protein is CASSPSKTMNTEAFF. CDR3 in DNA: TGTGCCAGCTCACCCTCAAAGACTATGAACACTGAAGCTTTCTTT.

The chain joins TRBV12-2 to TRBJ2-1. TRBV12-2 is a recognized pseudogene. CDR3 length: 17 residues. In nucleotides, the CDR3 is TGTGCAAGTCGCCCTAGCGGATGGCTAGACAGGGCCGATGAGCAGTTCTTC. It yields the protein CASRPSGWLDRADEQFF.

The chain links TRBV13 to TRBJ2-1; TRBD2 agrees at 9 bases. Per the germline V gene, CDR1 is PRHDT and CDR2 is FYEKMQ (reference sequence). The CDR3 is made up of 15 amino acids. V lost 2 bases and J lost 3; bases outside the gene matches: 2. The CDR3 sequence: CASSLISGGYNEQFF. The DNA for the CDR3 is TGTGCCAGCAGCTTAATTAGCGGGGGCTACAATGAGCAGTTCTTC. The entire variable domain, with the rest obtained from reference TRBV13 and TRBJ2-1, is as follows: AAGVIQSPRHLIKEKRETATLKCYPIPRHDTVYWYQQGPGQDPQFLISFYEKMQSDKGSIPDRFSAQQFSDYHSELNMSSLELGDSALYFCASSLISGGYNEQFFGPGTRLTVL.

On this clone itself: Germline and junction disagree at one end, which may indicate a read error. The CDR3 is CASSPGYIEQFF. CDR3 sequence (DNA): TGTGCCAGCAGCCCGGGGTACATTGAGCAGTTCTTC. The rearrangement links TRBV12-3 or TRBV12-4 to TRBJ2-1; D might be TRBD2 (5 bases). This CDR3 comprises 12 residues.

The chain carries TRBV7-2 and TRBJ2-7, with D possibly TRBD1 on 5 matching bases. Germline V gene sequence: CDR1 SGHTA, CDR2 FQGNSA. V shed 2 bases and J shed 2 bases, with 13 bases lying between them. The length of the CDR3 is 15 residues. CDR3 sequence: CASSLSRQGTYEQYF. The CDR3 coding sequence is TGTGCCAGCAGCTTAAGCCGGCAGGGTACCTACGAGCAGTACTTC.

The J gene is TRBJ1-4, the V gene TRBV19, with D perhaps matching TRBD1 (6 bases). Trimming pared 6 bases from V and 2 bases from J, leaving 10 bases between. Germline V CDR1 and CDR2: LNHDA, SQIVND (reference sequence). This CDR3 is built from 14 residues. The CDR3 DNA reads TGTGCCAGTAGGATACAGGGTACTAATGAAAAACTGTTTTTT. Amino acids: CASRIQGTNEKLFF.

V usage is TRBV7-9 and J usage is TRBJ1-1; D not certain. The CDR3 consists of 13 residues. Germline V gene lookup returns CDR1 SEHNR and CDR2 FQNEAQ (reference sequence). Trimming took off 5 bases at V and 5 bases at J, with 12 bases between the two ends. The CDR3 here is CASSHDLGTEAFF. DNA of the CDR3: TGTGCCAGCAGCCACGATTTAGGGACTGAAGCTTTCTTT. Together with reference TRBV7-9 and TRBJ1-1, the CDR3 gives the full variable domain: DTGVSQNPRHKITKRGQNVTFRCDPISEHNRLYWYRQTLGQGPEFLTYFQNEAQLEKSRLLSDRFSAERPKGSFSTLEIQRTEQGDSAMYLCASSHDLGTEAFFGQGTRLTVV.

V and J are TRBV15 and TRBJ1-6; D unclear. Looked up from germline, CDR1 is LNHNV and CDR2 is YYDKDF (reference sequence). This CDR3 spans 15 amino acids. V was shortened by 0 bases and J by 8 bases, with 11 bases between the two germline ends. The CDR3 is CATSRDRDSYSPLHF. The CDR3 coding sequence is TGTGCCACCAGCAGAGATCGGGATAGTTATTCACCCCTCCACTTT. Full variable domain (outside the CDR3, taken from reference TRBV15 and TRBJ1-6): DAMVIQNPRYQVTQFGKPVTLSCSQTLNHNVMYWYQQKSSQAPKLLFHYYDKDFNNEADTPDNFQSRRPNTSFCFLDIRSPGLGDTAMYLCATSRDRDSYSPLHFGNGTRLTVT.

The V gene is TRBV7-2, the J gene TRBJ1-1; D is possibly TRBD1 (6 bases). Trimming pared 5 bases from V and 0 bases from J, leaving 16 bases between. CDR3 size: 16 residues. Per germline, CDR1 SGHTA and CDR2 FQGNSA. CDR3 nucleotide sequence: TGTGCCAGCAGCAGGGAGCCAGGGGACCTGAACACTGAAGCTTTCTTT. As protein: CASSREPGDLNTEAFF.

The J gene is TRBJ1-2, the V gene TRBV4-1; D may be TRBD1 (5 bases). The CDR3 contains 14 residues. Germline V gene lookup returns CDR1 MGHRA and CDR2 YSYEKL. V gave up 0 bases and J gave up 3 bases, with 8 bases separating them. The CDR3 protein is CASSQDGTDYGYTF. In nucleotides, the CDR3 is TGCGCCAGCAGCCAAGACGGGACGGACTATGGCTACACCTTC.

The V call is TRBV3-1 (or the pseudogene TRBV3-2), the J call TRBJ1-1; no clear D. The CDR3 sequence is 11 residues long. The V gene's germline CDR1 is LGHDT and CDR2 YNNKEL (reference sequence). The V end was cut by 4 bases, the J end by 7 bases, with 7 bases between. The chain's CDR3 is CASSLHREAFF. The CDR3 DNA is TGTGCCAGCAGCCTCCACCGTGAAGCTTTCTTT.

The chain couples TRBV7-9 to TRBJ1-2; 7 positions match TRBD1. Losses at the gene ends were 3 bases for V and 4 bases for J; bases not matched to a gene: 2. The CDR3 sequence is 13 residues long. Germline V gives CDR1 SEHNR, CDR2 FQNEAQ (reference sequence). The CDR3 sequence is CASSFGTAYGYTF. CDR3 bases: TGTGCCAGCAGCTTTGGGACAGCCTATGGCTACACCTTC.

V usage is TRBV30 and J usage is TRBJ2-7; 12 nucleotides line up with TRBD1. Germline V gene lookup returns CDR1 GTSNPN and CDR2 SVGIG (reference sequence). CDR3 length: 14 residues. With 3 bases clipped from V and 5 bases from J, the junction kept 5 bases outside the gene matches. In DNA, the CDR3 is TGTGCCTGGAGATTCGGGACAGGGGGCGACGAGCAGTACTTC. Translating gives CAWRFGTGGDEQYF.

The chain couples TRBV6-1 to TRBJ1-5; D possibly corresponds to TRBD1 (6 bases). This CDR3 contains 17 residues. The V end was cut by 2 bases, the J end by 0 bases, with 14 bases between. Germline CDR1 is MNHNS and CDR2 is SASEGT. The CDR3 protein is CASSEQRGASSNQPQHF. CDR3 nucleotides: TGTGCCAGCAGTGAACAGCGGGGGGCGAGTAGCAATCAGCCCCAGCATTTT.

The chain employs TRBV18 and TRBJ2-3; 9 nucleotides match TRBD2. The CDR3 extends over 15 amino acids. V dropped 1 base and J dropped 1; count of bases not matched to a gene: 0. Germline values: CDR1 KGHSH, CDR2 LQKENI. CDR3 in amino acids: CASSPLAGGTDTQYF. CDR3 in DNA: TGTGCCAGCTCACCACTAGCGGGGGGCACAGATACGCAGTATTTT.

V and J are TRBV10-3 and TRBJ1-1; TRBD1 is a possible D gene (5 bases). The V and J ends lost 9 bases and 1 base respectively, with 12 bases between them. The CDR3 loop spans 13 amino acids. In germline, CDR1 is ENHRY, CDR2 SYGVKD. The CDR3 here is CAISRQGNTEAFF. The CDR3 DNA follows: TGTGCCATTTCCCGGCAGGGGAACACTGAAGCTTTCTTT.

The genes are TRBV28 and TRBJ1-2; D is unclear. CDR3 length equals 16 residues. Germline CDR1 reads MDHEN; CDR2 reads SYDVKM. V was trimmed by 5 bases and J by 0 bases, leaving 16 bases between them. This chain's CDR3 is CASSDPGRLANYGYTF. DNA for the CDR3: TGTGCCAGCAGTGACCCAGGCCGCTTGGCTAACTATGGCTACACCTTC.

For the CDR3, the DNA is TGTGCCAGCAGTGACCGGGGGATGGGGAATCAGCCCCAGCATTTT. It codes for CASSDRGMGNQPQHF. The chain joins TRBV2 to TRBJ1-5; tentative D call: TRBD1 (5 bases). The CDR3 is made up of 15 amino acids. The germline V and J ends were trimmed by 3 bases and 4 bases, with 13 bases remaining between them. Germline CDR1 SNHLY, CDR2 FYNNEI.

The chain links TRBV9 to TRBJ2-3; perhaps TRBD1 as D (5 bases). Germline CDR1 SGDLS, CDR2 YYNGEE. V was trimmed by 0 bases and J by 1 base, leaving 12 bases between them. CDR3 length: 16 amino acids. The CDR3 coding sequence is TGTGCCAGCAGCGTAGTTGGATTAGGGGGCACAGATACGCAGTATTTT. Protein sequence: CASSVVGLGGTDTQYF.

This sequence joins TRBV6-1 and TRBJ1-2; D might be TRBD1 (6 bases). V was cut by 0 bases and J by 4 bases, with 12 bases left in between. CDR3 length: 15 amino acids. Germline-derived CDR1 and CDR2 are MNHNS and SASEGT. CDR3 DNA sequence: TGTGCCAGCAGTGAAGCGCAGGGGTTCGCCTATGGCTACACCTTC. This translates into CASSEAQGFAYGYTF.

The rearrangement links TRBV28 to TRBJ1-2; the match to TRBD1 covers 9 bases. Per germline, CDR1 MDHEN and CDR2 SYDVKM. The CDR3 totals 17 residues. V shed 6 bases, J shed 6 bases, and the junction held 17 bases outside the gene matches. CDR3 in amino acids: CASRNRDRAPSRDGYTF. The CDR3 DNA reads as TGTGCCAGCAGGAACCGGGACAGGGCCCCTTCTAGGGATGGCTACACCTTC.

This clone showed up just a few times. V is TRBV19 and J is TRBJ1-2; 10 bases fit TRBD1. The germline V gene encodes CDR1 LNHDA and CDR2 SQIVND (reference sequence). This CDR3 contains 16 residues. V shed 0 bases and J 8 bases; nucleotides not matched to a gene: 9. The DNA for the CDR3 is TGTGCCAGTAGTATAGATCTACAGACAGGGGGCGGAGGCTACACCTTC. Translation: CASSIDLQTGGGGYTF.

The V and J genes are TRBV3-1 (or the pseudogene TRBV3-2) and TRBJ1-6; TRBD1 is a possible D gene (5 bases). V lost 0 bases and J 17 bases, leaving 11 bases between the germline ends. The CDR3 has 12 amino acids. CDR1 LGHDT and CDR2 YNNKEL come from the germline V gene (reference sequence). The CDR3 DNA is TGTGCCAGCAGCCAAGAAGGCAGGGAAGTCCACTTT. It yields the protein CASSQEGREVHF.

In DNA, the CDR3 is TGTGCCAGCACCCGAGAGGGCGTCGGCCTCTACGAGCAGTACTTC. Protein product: CASTREGVGLYEQYF. This sequence joins TRBV13 and TRBJ2-7; D possibly corresponds to TRBD2 (5 bases). The ends were cut back, 7 bases at V and 3 bases at J, with 19 bases in the middle. Per germline, CDR1 PRHDT and CDR2 FYEKMQ (reference sequence). The CDR3 sequence is 15 residues long.

V usage is TRBV29-1 and J usage is TRBJ2-1; D is uncertain. The V end lost 2 bases, the J end lost 8 bases, and 10 bases lay between the germline ends. Per the germline V gene, CDR1 is SQVTM and CDR2 is ANQGSEA. This CDR3 region has 12 residues. The CDR3 nucleotides read TGCAGCGTTGAACTAGTTGATTATGAGCAGTTCTTC. It yields the protein CSVELVDYEQFF.

The chain carries TRBV5-6 and TRBJ1-4; 10 nucleotides agree with TRBD1. The germline gives CDR1 SGHDT, CDR2 YYEEEE. V lost 2 bases and J lost 5; bases outside the gene matches: 3. The CDR3 sequence is 15 residues long. The CDR3 DNA reads TGTGCCAGCAGCTTTCTGGGACAGGGGAATGAAAAACTGTTTTTT. Translated: CASSFLGQGNEKLFF.

The V and J genes are TRBV2 and TRBJ1-1; no clear D. Germline CDR1 reads SNHLY; CDR2 reads FYNNEI. The CDR3 sequence is 15 residues long. V was shortened by 6 bases and J by 0 bases, with 14 bases between the two germline ends. The CDR3 is CASSLGGTMNTEAFF. CDR3 nucleotides: TGTGCCAGCAGCCTTGGCGGAACCATGAACACTGAAGCTTTCTTT.

The chain employs TRBV5-5 and TRBJ1-6; 7 nucleotides agree with TRBD1. V trimming: 0 bases; J trimming: 8 bases; junction bases outside the gene matches: 14. The CDR3 contains 18 residues. Germline assignment: CDR1 SGHKS and CDR2 YYEKEE (reference sequence). This chain's CDR3 is CASSLAAVKPGGYSPLHF. The CDR3 nucleotides are TGTGCCAGCAGCTTGGCCGCCGTGAAACCAGGGGGATATTCACCCCTCCACTTT.

The V gene is TRBV18, the J gene TRBJ2-3, with 7 bases lining up with TRBD2. The CDR3 covers 15 residues. Per the germline V gene, CDR1 is KGHSH and CDR2 is LQKENI. Trimming cost V 2 bases and J 6 bases; bases outside gene matches: 8. Written as DNA, the CDR3 is TGTGCCAGCTCACCAGTGCGCGGGGGAGCGGATACGCAGTATTTT. It codes for CASSPVRGGADTQYF.